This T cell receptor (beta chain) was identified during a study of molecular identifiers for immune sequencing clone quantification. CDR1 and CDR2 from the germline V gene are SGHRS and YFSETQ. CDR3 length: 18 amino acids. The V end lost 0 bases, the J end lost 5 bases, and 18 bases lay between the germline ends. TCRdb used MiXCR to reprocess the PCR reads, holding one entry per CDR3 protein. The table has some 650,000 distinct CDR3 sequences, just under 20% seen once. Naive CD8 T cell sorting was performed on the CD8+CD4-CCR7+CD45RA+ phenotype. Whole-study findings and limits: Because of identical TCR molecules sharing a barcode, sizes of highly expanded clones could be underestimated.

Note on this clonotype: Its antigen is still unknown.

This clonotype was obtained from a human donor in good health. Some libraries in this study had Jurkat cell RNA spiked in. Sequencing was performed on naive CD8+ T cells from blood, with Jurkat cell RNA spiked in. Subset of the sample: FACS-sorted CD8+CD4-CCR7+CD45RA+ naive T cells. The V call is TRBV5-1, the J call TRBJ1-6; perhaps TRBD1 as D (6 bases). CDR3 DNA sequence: TGCGCCAGCAGCTTGGAACAGCTGGGACACCCTGATAATTCACCCCTCCACTTT. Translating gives CASSLEQLGHPDNSPLHF. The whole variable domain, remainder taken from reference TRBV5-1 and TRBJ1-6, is KAGVTQTPRYLIKTRGQQVTLSCSPISGHRSVSWYQQTPGQGLQFLFEYFSETQRNKGNFPGRFSGRQFSNSRSEMNVSTLELGDSALYLCASSLEQLGHPDNSPLHFGNGTRLTVT.